The 4 T cell receptor beta chains given below trace back to one sample, sequenced in a study of Ad26.COV2.S vaccination and SARS-CoV-2 variants. TCRdb's copy holds only in-frame clones and misses some; the assay was immunoSEQ multiplex PCR. Here the sample spans about 390,000 clones, 75% to 90% being singletons. The treatment here: around 19 received Ad26.COV2.S at low or high dose, single or two shots; roughly 5 received placebo; per-sample allocation not given. Specimen acquisition occurred on day 63 following the initial vaccine or placebo injection. Sequencing used peripheral blood, obtained in a trial of Ad26.COV2.S vaccine versus placebo. The receptor source for this set is a person between 18 and 60 years old who received the Ad26.COV2.S COVID-19 vaccine or a placebo.

V and J are TRBV5-1 and TRBJ2-7; 9 bases map to TRBD1. After removal of 1 base from V and 4 bases from J, the junction contained 9 bases not matched to a gene. The length of the CDR3 is 16 residues. Looked up from germline, CDR1 is SGHRS and CDR2 is YFSETQ. CDR3 residues: CASSLTPSGTGYEQYF. The CDR3 DNA reads TGCGCCAGCAGCTTGACTCCCTCCGGGACAGGGTACGAGCAGTACTTC. Combining the CDR3 with reference TRBV5-1 and TRBJ2-7 gives the whole variable domain KAGVTQTPRYLIKTRGQQVTLSCSPISGHRSVSWYQQTPGQGLQFLFEYFSETQRNKGNFPGRFSGRQFSNSRSEMNVSTLELGDSALYLCASSLTPSGTGYEQYFGPGTRLTVT.

This sequence joins TRBV5-1 and TRBJ2-3; D remains ambiguous. Germline CDR1 and CDR2: SGHRS and YFSETQ. V shed 2 bases and J shed 0 bases, with 10 bases lying between them. This CDR3 spans 15 amino acids. The CDR3 here is CASSFSLSSTDTQYF. The CDR3 DNA reads as TGCGCCAGCAGCTTTTCACTATCGAGCACAGATACGCAGTATTTT. The full variable domain, rest sourced from reference TRBV5-1 and TRBJ2-3, is KAGVTQTPRYLIKTRGQQVTLSCSPISGHRSVSWYQQTPGQGLQFLFEYFSETQRNKGNFPGRFSGRQFSNSRSEMNVSTLELGDSALYLCASSFSLSSTDTQYFGPGTRLTVL.

The rearrangement joins TRBV7-9 to TRBJ2-1, with 10 bases matching TRBD2. CDR1 and CDR2 (germline): SEHNR, FQNEAQ (reference sequence). The CDR3 has 17 amino acids. V dropped 2 bases and J dropped 6; count of bases not matched to a gene: 10. The CDR3 coding sequence is TGTGCCAGCAGCTTACTAGCGGGGGTAACTCGATTCAATGAGCAGTTCTTC. Its translation is CASSLLAGVTRFNEQFF.

A word on this clone: The sample contains more than one DNA sequence encoding this CDR3. The rearrangement uses TRBV12-3 or TRBV12-4 and TRBJ2-1; D gene unclear. V lost 2 bases, J lost 7 bases, and 3 bases lay in between. The CDR3 has 11 residues. As DNA, the CDR3 is TGTGCCAGCAGTTTAAGAAATGAGCAGTTCTTC. Translating it yields CASSLRNEQFF.